This T cell receptor beta chain was observed in a study of T cells in Graves' hyperthyroidism and ophthalmopathy. RNA transcripts provided the source from which TCR beta CDR3 regions were amplified. HTBI primers were employed in a first-round RT-PCR of the TCR CDR3. TCRdb recomputed calls from the multiplex PCR reads with MiXCR, one row per CDR3 protein. The sample lists a few hundred thousand distinct CDR3 sequences, 15% to 19% occurring once. Diagnosis relied on clinical symptoms, serum thyroxine and TRAb, thyroid ultrasound and orbital computed tomography. PBMCs were sourced from about 10 ml fresh peripheral blood. Germline V gene lookup returns CDR1 MNHEY and CDR2 SVGAGI. The germline V and J ends were trimmed by 0 bases and 3 bases, with 14 bases remaining between them. This CDR3 is 17 amino acids long. This clonotype was seen only a few times.

This clonotype was sampled from a woman in her 30s with Graves' hyperthyroidism. Source material: blood. This chain joins TRBV6-5 and TRBJ1-4, with D perhaps matching TRBD1 (5 bases). Here the CDR3 DNA reads TGTGCCAGCAGTTACTCCCTGATAGGGGCCGCTAATGAAAAACTGTTTTTT. It specifies CASSYSLIGAANEKLFF.